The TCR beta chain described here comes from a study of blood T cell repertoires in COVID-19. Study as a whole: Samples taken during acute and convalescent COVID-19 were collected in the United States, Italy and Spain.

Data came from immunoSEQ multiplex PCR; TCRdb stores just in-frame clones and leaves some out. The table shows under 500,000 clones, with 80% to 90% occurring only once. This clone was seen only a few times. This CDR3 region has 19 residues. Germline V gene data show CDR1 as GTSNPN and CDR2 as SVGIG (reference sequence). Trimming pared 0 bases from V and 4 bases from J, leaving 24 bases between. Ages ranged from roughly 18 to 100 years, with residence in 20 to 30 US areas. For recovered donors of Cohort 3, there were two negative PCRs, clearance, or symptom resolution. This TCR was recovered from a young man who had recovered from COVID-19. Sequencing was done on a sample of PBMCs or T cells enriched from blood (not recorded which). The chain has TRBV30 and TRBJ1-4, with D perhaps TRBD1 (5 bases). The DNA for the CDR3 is TGTGCCTGGAGTGTACGAGGCCTTGGTCTCTCAAGGGGTAATGAAAAACTGTTTTTT. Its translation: CAWSVRGLGLSRGNEKLFF.